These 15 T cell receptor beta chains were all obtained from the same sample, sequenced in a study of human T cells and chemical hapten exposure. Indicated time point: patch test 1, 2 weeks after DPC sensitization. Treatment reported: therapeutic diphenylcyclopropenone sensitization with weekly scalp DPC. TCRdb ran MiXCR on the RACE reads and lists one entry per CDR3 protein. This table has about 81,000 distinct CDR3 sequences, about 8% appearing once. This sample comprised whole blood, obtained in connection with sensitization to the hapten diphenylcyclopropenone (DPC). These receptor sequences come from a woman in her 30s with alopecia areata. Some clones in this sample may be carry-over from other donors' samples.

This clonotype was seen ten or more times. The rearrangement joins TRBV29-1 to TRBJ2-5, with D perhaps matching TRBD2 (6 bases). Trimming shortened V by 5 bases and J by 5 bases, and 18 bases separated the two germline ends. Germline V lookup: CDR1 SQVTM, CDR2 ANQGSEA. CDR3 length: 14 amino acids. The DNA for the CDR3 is TGCAGCGTTCCCGATCGGGGGAGTTGGGAGACCCAGTACTTC. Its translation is CSVPDRGSWETQYF.

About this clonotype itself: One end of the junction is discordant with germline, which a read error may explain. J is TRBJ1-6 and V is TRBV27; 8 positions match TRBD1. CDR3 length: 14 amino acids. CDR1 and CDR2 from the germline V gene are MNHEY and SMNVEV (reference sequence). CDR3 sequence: CASSARTGRSPLNF. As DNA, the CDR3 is TGTGCCAGCAGTGCCCGGACAGGGCGGTCACCCCTCAACTTT.

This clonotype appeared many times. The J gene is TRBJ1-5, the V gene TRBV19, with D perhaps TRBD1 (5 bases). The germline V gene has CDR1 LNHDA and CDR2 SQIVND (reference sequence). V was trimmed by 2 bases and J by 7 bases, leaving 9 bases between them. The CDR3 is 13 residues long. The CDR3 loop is CASSIQGDQPQHF. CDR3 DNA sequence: TGTGCCAGTAGTATACAGGGCGACCAGCCCCAGCATTTT.

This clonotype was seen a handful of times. CDR3 amino acids: CASTPTGRSNQPQHF. The CDR3 region has the DNA TGTGCCAGCACCCCGACGGGACGGAGCAATCAGCCCCAGCATTTT. This chain connects TRBV7-2 to TRBJ1-5; a weak D match, TRBD1 (5 bases). This CDR3 comprises 15 residues. V lost 7 bases and J 1 base, leaving 14 bases between the germline ends. Germline values: CDR1 SGHTA, CDR2 FQGNSA.

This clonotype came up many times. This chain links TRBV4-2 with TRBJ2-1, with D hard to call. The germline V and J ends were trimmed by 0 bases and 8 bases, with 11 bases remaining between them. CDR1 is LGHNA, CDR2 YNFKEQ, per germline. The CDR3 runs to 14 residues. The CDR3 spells CASSQDGPSDEQFF. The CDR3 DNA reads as TGTGCCAGCAGCCAAGATGGACCTAGTGATGAGCAGTTCTTC.

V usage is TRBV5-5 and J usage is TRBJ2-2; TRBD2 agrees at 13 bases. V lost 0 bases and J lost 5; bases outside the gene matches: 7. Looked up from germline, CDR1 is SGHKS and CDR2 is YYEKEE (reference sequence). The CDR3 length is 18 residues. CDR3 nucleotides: TGTGCCAGCAGCTTGGGAGGACTAGCGGGGGCGGGGACCGGGGAGCTGTTTTTT. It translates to CASSLGGLAGAGTGELFF.

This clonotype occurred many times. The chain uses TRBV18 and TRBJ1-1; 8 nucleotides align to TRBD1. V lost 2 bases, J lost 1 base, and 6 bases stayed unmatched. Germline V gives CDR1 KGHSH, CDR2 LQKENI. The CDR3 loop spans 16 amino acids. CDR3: CASSPFKDRANTEAFF. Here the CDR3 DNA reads TGTGCCAGCTCACCATTTAAGGACAGGGCGAACACTGAAGCTTTCTTT.

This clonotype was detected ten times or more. The CDR3 protein is CASSSRGGTEAFF. CDR3 bases: TGTGCCAGCAGCTCCCGTGGTGGCACTGAAGCTTTCTTT. The V call is TRBV13, the J call TRBJ1-1, with D unclear. V gave up 4 bases and J gave up 4 bases, with 10 bases separating them. This CDR3 is built from 13 residues. Germline values: CDR1 PRHDT, CDR2 FYEKMQ (reference sequence).

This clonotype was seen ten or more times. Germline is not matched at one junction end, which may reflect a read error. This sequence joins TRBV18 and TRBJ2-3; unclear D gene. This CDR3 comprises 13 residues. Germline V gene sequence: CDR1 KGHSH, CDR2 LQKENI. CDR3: CASSPPGLDTQYF. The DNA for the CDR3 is TGTGCCAGCTCTCCACCCGGGTTAGATACGCAGTATTTT.

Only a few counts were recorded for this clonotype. In nucleotides, the CDR3 is TGTGCTAGTGGTTTGGTGGGCTCCGTAAGCCAAGAGACCCAGTACTTC. Protein: CASGLVGSVSQETQYF. J is TRBJ2-5 and V is TRBV12-5; D is unresolved. The length of the CDR3 is 16 residues. Germline V gives CDR1 LGHNT, CDR2 FRNRAP. Trimming cost V 0 bases and J 1 base, with 12 bases left between them.

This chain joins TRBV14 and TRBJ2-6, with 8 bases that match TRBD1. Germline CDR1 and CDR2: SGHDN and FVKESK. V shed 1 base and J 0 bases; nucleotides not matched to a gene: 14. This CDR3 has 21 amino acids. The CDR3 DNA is TGTGCCAGCAGCCAAGTAAGGGCAGGGGGCACCTCCAACTCTGGGGCCAACGTCCTGACTTTC. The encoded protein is CASSQVRAGGTSNSGANVLTF.

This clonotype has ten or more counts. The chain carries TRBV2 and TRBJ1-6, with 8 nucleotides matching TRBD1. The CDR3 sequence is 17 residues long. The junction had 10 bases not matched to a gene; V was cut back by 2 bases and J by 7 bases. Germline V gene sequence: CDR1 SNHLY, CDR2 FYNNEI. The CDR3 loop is CASSELFRGPANSPLHF. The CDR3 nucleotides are TGTGCCAGCAGTGAATTGTTCAGGGGGCCCGCAAATTCACCCCTCCACTTT. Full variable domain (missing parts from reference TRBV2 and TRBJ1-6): EPEVTQTPSHQVTQMGQEVILRCVPISNHLYFYWYRQILGQKVEFLVSFYNNEISEKSEIFDDQFSVERPDGSNFTLKIRSTKLEDSAMYFCASSELFRGPANSPLHFGNGTRLTVT.

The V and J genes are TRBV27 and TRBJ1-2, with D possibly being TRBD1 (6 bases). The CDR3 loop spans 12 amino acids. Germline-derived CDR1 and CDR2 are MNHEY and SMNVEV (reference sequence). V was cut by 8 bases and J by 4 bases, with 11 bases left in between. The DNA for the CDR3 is TGTGCCAGCGCGGACAGTCTCTATGGCTACACCTTC. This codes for CASADSLYGYTF.

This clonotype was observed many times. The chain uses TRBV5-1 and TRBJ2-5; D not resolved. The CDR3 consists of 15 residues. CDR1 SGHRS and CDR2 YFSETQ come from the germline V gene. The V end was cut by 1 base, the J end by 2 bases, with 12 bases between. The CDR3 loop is CASSLIGADQETQYF. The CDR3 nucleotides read TGCGCCAGCAGCTTGATAGGCGCAGATCAAGAGACCCAGTACTTC.

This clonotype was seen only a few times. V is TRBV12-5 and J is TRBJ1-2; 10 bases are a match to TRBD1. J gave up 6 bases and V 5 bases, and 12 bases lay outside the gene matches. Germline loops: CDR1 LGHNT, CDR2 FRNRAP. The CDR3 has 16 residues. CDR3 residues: CASGLDRGHRLNGYTF. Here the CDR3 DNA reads TGTGCTAGTGGTCTCGACAGGGGGCACCGGTTGAATGGCTACACCTTC.